Below, one TCR beta chain is given with its context. No antigen is known for it. This PCR relied on a set of 60 Vbeta primers and 13 Jbeta primers. Profiled with immunoSEQ multiplex PCR; TCRdb holds only in-frame clones, not every one. In the table there are 120,000 or so clones, 74% of which are singletons. V was pared by 8 bases and J by 3 bases, with 4 bases of the junction left unmatched. Germline V lookup: CDR1 MGHDK, CDR2 SYGVNS. CDR3 size: 14 residues. The data were taken from a study of cytomegalovirus exposure and HLA in healthy donors. Healthy donors of bone marrow made up the group. Whereas donors were nominally healthy upon sampling, unrecorded immune exposures were probable. Study-level results: Segments of the TCR beta V type were, in most cases, productive about 87% or about 30% of the time in an earlier analysis.

The sequenced sample was PBMCs. This rearrangement joins TRBV25-1 to TRBJ2-1; 10 bases are a match to TRBD2. The receptor was isolated from a woman between 45 and 65 years old in good health and CMV-seropositive. CDR3 bases: TGTGCCAGCCAAAGCGGGAGGGTCTACAATGAGCAGTTCTTC. Protein sequence: CASQSGRVYNEQFF.